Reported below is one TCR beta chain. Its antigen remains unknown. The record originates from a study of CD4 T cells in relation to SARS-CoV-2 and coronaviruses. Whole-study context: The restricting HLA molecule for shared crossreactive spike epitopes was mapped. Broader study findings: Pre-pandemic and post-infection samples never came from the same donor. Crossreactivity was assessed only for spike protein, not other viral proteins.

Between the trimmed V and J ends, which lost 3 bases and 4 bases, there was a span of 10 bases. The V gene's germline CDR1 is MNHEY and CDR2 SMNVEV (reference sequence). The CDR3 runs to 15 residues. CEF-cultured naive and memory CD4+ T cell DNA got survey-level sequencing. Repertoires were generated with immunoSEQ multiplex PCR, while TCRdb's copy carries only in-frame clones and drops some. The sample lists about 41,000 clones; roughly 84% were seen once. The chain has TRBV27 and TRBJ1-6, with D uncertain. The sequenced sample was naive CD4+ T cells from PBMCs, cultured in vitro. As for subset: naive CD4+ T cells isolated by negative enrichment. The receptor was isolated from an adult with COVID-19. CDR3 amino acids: CASSFGQIYNSPLHF. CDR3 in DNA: TGTGCCAGCAGTTTCGGGCAGATTTATAATTCACCCCTCCACTTT.